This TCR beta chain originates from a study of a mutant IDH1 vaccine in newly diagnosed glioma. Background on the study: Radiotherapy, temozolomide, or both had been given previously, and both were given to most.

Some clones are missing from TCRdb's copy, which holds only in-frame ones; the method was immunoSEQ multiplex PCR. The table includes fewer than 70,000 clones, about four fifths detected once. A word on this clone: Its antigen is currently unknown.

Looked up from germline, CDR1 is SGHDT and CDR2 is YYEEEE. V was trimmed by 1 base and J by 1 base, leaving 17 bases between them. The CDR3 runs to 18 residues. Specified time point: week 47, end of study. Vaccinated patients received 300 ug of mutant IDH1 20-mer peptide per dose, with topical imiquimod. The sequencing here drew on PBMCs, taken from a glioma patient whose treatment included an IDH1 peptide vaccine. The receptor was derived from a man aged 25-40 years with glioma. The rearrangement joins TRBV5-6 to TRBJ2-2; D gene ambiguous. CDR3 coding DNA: TGTGCCAGCAGCTTGACATATATTAAACTTGGGAACACCGGGGAGCTGTTTTTT. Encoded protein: CASSLTYIKLGNTGELFF.